This T cell receptor beta chain was sequenced during a study of Siglec-9 on CD8 T cells in melanoma. On this clone itself: Its antigen remains unknown.

V was clipped by 0 bases and J by 3 bases; unmatched bases: 2. The germline CDR1 and CDR2 sequences are SGHTA and FQGTGA. The CDR3 is 16 residues long. General study findings and limits: An effector memory CD8+ T-cell subset seemingly accumulating in melanoma was reportedly marked and regulated by Siglec-9.

Method: immunoSEQ multiplex PCR; TCRdb's copy keeps in-frame clones and lacks some. The table shows about 33,000 clones, with 80% to 85% occurring only once. V is TRBV7-3 and J is TRBJ1-1, with 12 bases fitting TRBD1. The receptor's source is a human donor in good health. The sample taken for sequencing was Siglec-9- CD8+ T cells sorted from blood. CDR3 in DNA: TGTGCCAGCAGCTTAACGGGACAGGGGGCGGACACTGAAGCTTTCTTT. Translating gives CASSLTGQGADTEAFF.